This T cell receptor beta chain emerged from a study of T cell repertoires in cytomegalovirus infection. Study-level information: Recently identified HLA-C-restricted and well-studied HLA-B-restricted CMV epitopes were used. Study-level points and caveats: Ex vivo, HLA-C-restricted CMV-specific TCR beta clonotypes prevailed over the rest of the response.

This clonotype was seen at least ten times. The antigen is unknown. Each CDR3 protein is one row after TCRdb ran MiXCR on the reads. The sample comprises approximately 500,000 distinct CDR3 sequences, roughly a third of which are singletons, and 15% to 20% rests with the top ten. This CDR3 region has 14 residues. V was trimmed by 4 bases and J by 5 bases, leaving 14 bases between them. Germline V gene sequence: CDR1 SGHTA, CDR2 FQGNSA. This TCR derives from a human donor in good health (CMV status not recorded). Some clones in this sample may be carry-over from other donors' samples. Sequencing used cultured PBMCs, obtained from culture after CMV antigen stimulation. The chain combines TRBV7-2 with TRBJ1-1; a possible D gene is TRBD1 (6 bases). The CDR3 DNA follows: TGTGCCAGCAGCTCCTACAGGGCGGGGACTGAAGCTTTCTTT. Translation: CASSSYRAGTEAFF.